The source of this TCR beta chain is a study of pediatric ulcerative colitis (dated by TCRdb to the late 2010s). With respect to the entire study: From eight or nine newly diagnosed, treatment-naive pediatric ulcerative colitis patients and four non-IBD control children, paired blood and rectal samples were collected.

On this clone: The target of this receptor is not known. No much larger clone is present one base from it, and per-base qualities are unavailable.

Using the immunoSEQ TRB Survey service, rearranged CDR3 beta regions were amplified from genomic DNA with multiplex V and J primers. To keep sequencing depth the same across samples, survey-level depth of up to 500,000 reads per sample was applied. The libraries were purified, combined into pools and sequenced with Illumina technology. The published analysis was carried out like this. Productive clonality, sample overlap, pairwise scatters, CDR3 beta length, V/D/J gene usage and productiveness were all assessed with the immunoSEQ online tools. Calculated diversity was defined as the number of unique rearrangements divided by total templates times 100, and Shannon and Simpson indices were additionally computed. Principal component analysis was performed on Z-score normalized data with the R prcomp function and the ggbiplot package. Morisita's index was used to quantify the clonal overlap between blood and rectum within each subject. TCRdb took over this immuneACCESS table, retaining in-frame rearrangements with V and J assigned. Such tables are incomplete; in checked studies, under half of the missing clones stem from an unresolved V gene, and the remainder is unexplained. The V and J calls and clone size were taken over from that table, and D and trimming were inferred from the DNA. Across this sample there are more than 50,000 clones, with 75% to 90% seen only once. The ten largest clonotypes hold roughly 1.5% of the sample.

After removal of 6 bases from V and 6 bases from J, the junction retains 8 bases not matched to a gene. For CDR1 and CDR2, the germline V gene lists SQVTM and ANQGSEA. The CDR3 holds 13 amino acids from the cysteine to the phenylalanine. Only the CDR3 DNA stays, 39 bases, in frame from base 1. What the study reported, not specific to this receptor: Controls, mild-moderate and acute severe colitis patients were separated by rectal repertoire features, and reduced rectal diversity due to clonal expansions was observed in acute severe colitis. Only a handful of individuals were included in the healthy control group, which was small. Because repertoires came from total lymphocyte DNA, patterns in rare subsets such as regulatory T cells may not be reflected. A couple of rectal CDR3 clonotypes were found in every ulcerative colitis patient but in no control. Significantly higher autologous blood-rectal clonal overlap was found in ulcerative colitis patients than in controls, which suggested increased T cell trafficking to inflamed tissue. A couple of patients' blood samples yielded substantially fewer templates for technical reasons and were excluded from blood-rectal overlap analysis.

The control children had a colonoscopy because IBD was suspected, but their endoscopy was normal both macroscopically and histologically, and none were diagnosed with IBD within the following year. Blood was sampled at the time of the colonoscopy. The Wizard kit (Promega) was used to extract genomic DNA from both blood and intestinal samples. The sequence is built from TRBV29-1 and TRBJ2-1; the central 7 bases match TRBD1. The sequence came from a boy aged 5-17 years who was a control in a study of pediatric ulcerative colitis. Sequencing used blood. The DNA reads as follows: TGCAGCGTCGATCCGCAGGGGGTCAATGAGCAGTTCTTC. It codes for CSVDPQGVNEQFF.